This is a list of T cell receptor beta chains from one sample in a study of CD8+ T cells in alopecia areata. Sequencing was performed with immunoSEQ multiplex PCR; in TCRdb, only in-frame clones are kept and a portion is missing. Of about 160,000 clones listed, 55% to 75% were seen once; the top ten hold about 0.94%. The specimen was CD4+ T cells sorted from blood, collected at week 4, from a patient treated with tofacitinib. These receptors were collected from a human donor with alopecia areata. CDR3s include the opening cysteine and the closing phenylalanine or tryptophan. Each record gives: V gene, CDR3 protein.

v_gene: TRBV30; CDR3aa: CAWSMLGTGELFF
v_gene: TRBV6-5; CDR3aa: CASTNRGSSYGYTF
v_gene: TRBV29-1; CDR3aa: CSVWLSSGNTIYF
v_gene: TRBV27; CDR3aa: CASSFFGQGSYGYTF
v_gene: TRBV29-1; CDR3aa: CSVEGQGAYEQYF
v_gene: TRBV29-1; CDR3aa: CSVAGTPYGYTF
v_gene: TRBV19; CDR3aa: CASSRVYSNQPQHF
v_gene: TRBV6-5; CDR3aa: CASSYSRTDQETQYF
v_gene: TRBV7-9; CDR3aa: CASSLMDGTLYEQYF
v_gene: TRBV6-5; CDR3aa: CASSYGGPDTQYF
v_gene: TRBV30; CDR3aa: CAWGGQGAGGYTF
v_gene: TRBV30; CDR3aa: CAWTGQSNQPQHF
v_gene: TRBV18; CDR3aa: CASSPGPAGELFF
v_gene: TRBV11-3; CDR3aa: CASSLTSGGALVHEQFF
v_gene: TRBV7-2; CDR3aa: CASSLARSSYNEQFF
v_gene: TRBV27; CDR3aa: CASSFSSATGRETQYF